These T cell receptor beta chains were read from a single sample in a study of blood T cell repertoires in COVID-19. Only in-frame clones appear in the TCRdb table, and some are missing; sequencing was by immunoSEQ multiplex PCR. This sample has about 440,000 clones, with 90% found just once. The sequenced sample consisted of PBMCs or T cells enriched from blood (not recorded which). The receptors stem from a man younger than 35 who had recovered from COVID-19. Each CDR3 is given with its conserved first and last residue. A D gene is named only where the DNA matches it firmly. Expanded clones get a size class; other rows say once, few or many, or leave the size out.

>-|TRBV27|12|TRBJ1-1|TRBD1
CASRDRDTEAFF
TGTGCCAGCAGGGACAGGGACACTGAAGCTTTCTTT
>-|TRBV18|14|TRBJ1-6|TRBD1
CASSPSGQDSPLHF
TGTGCCAGCTCACCGTCGGGACAGGATTCACCCCTCCACTTT
>-|TRBV7-9|15|TRBJ2-1|TRBD2
CASSLSGVSYNEQFF
TGTGCCAGCAGCTTGAGCGGGGTCTCCTACAATGAGCAGTTCTTC
>few|TRBV24-1|13|TRBJ1-1|TRBD1
CATSDTGGTEAFF
TGTGCCACCAGTGACACAGGGGGCACTGAAGCTTTCTTT
>-|TRBV11-3|16|TRBJ2-2|TRBD2
CASSPGGETNTGELFF
TGTGCCAGCAGCCCCGGGGGGGAAACGAACACCGGGGAGCTGTTTTTT
>-|TRBV19|14|TRBJ1-2|-
CASTLSWGGYGYTF
TGTGCCAGTACCCTAAGTTGGGGCGGCTATGGCTACACCTTC
>-|TRBV28|16|TRBJ1-2|-
CASSSSPWQGIYGYTF
TGTGCCAGCAGTTCATCCCCCTGGCAGGGGATCTATGGCTACACCTTC
>-|TRBV3-1/TRBV3-2|15|TRBJ1-4|TRBD1
CASSQGTGANEKLFF
TGTGCCAGCAGCCAAGGGACAGGGGCTAATGAAAAACTGTTTTTT
>-|TRBV28|15|TRBJ1-2|-
CASSLPPTGQYGYTF
TGTGCCAGCAGTTTACCCCCAACAGGTCAATATGGCTACACCTTC
>-|TRBV5-1|15|TRBJ1-2|TRBD1
CASSPLGTGPYGYTF
TGCGCCAGCAGCCCCTTAGGGACAGGGCCTTATGGCTACACCTTC
>-|TRBV6-5|13|TRBJ2-7|TRBD1
CASSPDRVYEQYF
TGTGCCAGCAGTCCCGACAGGGTCTACGAGCAGTACTTC
>-|TRBV7-9|13|TRBJ2-1|-
CASSLDGVDEQFF
TGTGCCAGCAGCTTAGACGGGGTCGATGAGCAGTTCTTC
>-|TRBV18|18|TRBJ2-5|TRBD2
CASSQGLAGGSNQETQYF
TGTGCCAGCTCACAAGGACTAGCGGGAGGTTCAAACCAAGAGACCCAGTACTTC
>-|TRBV7-8|12|TRBJ1-4|-
CASSKATEKLFF
TGTGCCAGCAGCAAAGCTACGGAAAAACTGTTTTTT
>-|TRBV20-1|9|TRBJ2-5|-
CSATRTQYF
TGCAGTGCTACGCGGACCCAGTACTTC
>-|TRBV5-6|16|TRBJ2-7|TRBD2
CASSLAGLAGVFEQYF
TGTGCCAGCAGCTTGGCCGGGCTAGCGGGAGTTTTCGAGCAGTACTTC
>-|TRBV24-1|15|TRBJ1-2|-
CATSDVRTGNYGYTF
TGTGCCACCAGTGATGTGAGAACAGGGAACTATGGCTACACCTTC
>-|TRBV2|15|TRBJ2-2|-
CASSEVPADTGELFF
TGTGCCAGCAGTGAAGTCCCAGCGGACACCGGGGAGCTGTTTTTT